This T cell receptor beta chain appears in the sequencing data of a study of blood T cell repertoires in COVID-19 (TCRdb year 2020). Turning to the overall study: Samples covering the acute and convalescent phases of COVID-19 were provided by collaborators in the United States, Italy and Spain. Samples came from the ongoing ImmuneRACE study (first 160 participants) plus 1,254 subjects from 6 global collaborators. Deeply sampled blood TCRbeta repertoires from subjects exposed to, actively infected with, or recovered from COVID-19 were included in the dataset. The repertoires were released in a freely available public database intended as a resource for research on the immune response to SARS-CoV-2. Nearly every sample came with metadata listing a de-identified subject ID, COVID-19 status, age in years and sex. Where available, HLA class I and class II types were taken from metadata supplied by the sample provider and were not determined by assay-based typing. The material from the prospective study consisted of cDNA or gDNA derived from T cells, B-cell-depleted T cells, or PBMCs. Study-wide findings and limitations: The amount of clinical and demographic metadata varied by source and participant and was provided uncurated.

TCRbeta CDR3 regions were amplified from genomic DNA using the immunoSEQ Assay, a bias-controlled multiplex PCR. The source study handled its data this way. Within the assay, amplification of reference gene primers was used to estimate how many nucleated cells each sample contained. To quantify the absolute abundance of each unique TCRbeta CDR3 rearrangement, sequence reads were collapsed and filtered. For each sample, productive Simpson clonality was calculated by taking the square root of Simpson's diversity index across productive rearrangements. TCRdb mirrors the immuneACCESS table, restricted to in-frame sequences. Some clones are absent from its copies; in checked studies, under half trace to an unresolved V gene, and the reason for the others is unknown. The DNA was the basis for D and trimming; V, J and clone size are from that table. The sample data list about 260,000 clones, and 80% to 85% of these were observed just once. 4.2% of the sample is held by the ten biggest clonotypes.

Comments on this clone: The antigen it recognizes is unknown. Nothing much larger sits one base from this clone, and base qualities are not available.

For CDR1 and CDR2, the germline V gene lists SGDLS and YYNGEE. The CDR3 goes from the cysteine to the phenylalanine over 15 residues. Only the CDR3 portion is preserved as DNA: 45 bases, with reading frame beginning at the first base. Unmatched junction bases come to 12, with V trimmed by 6 bases and J by 8 bases. Whole blood was collected in K2EDTA tubes by collaborating institutions according to the institutions' own protocols. For TCRbeta analysis, collaborator samples were shipped as frozen whole blood, as isolated PBMCs, or as DNA extracted from either sample type. The clonotype was recovered from a man aged 60-69 years with acute or convalescent COVID-19. Material for sequencing was peripheral blood. The chain uses TRBV9 and TRBJ2-7; TRBD2 matches 12 bases in the middle. The sequenced DNA: TGTGCCAGCAACCCCTCACCTAGCGGGAGGGCAAAGCAGTACTTC. Translated, this gives CASNPSPSGRAKQYF. Reference TRBV9 and TRBJ2-7 genes cover what lies past the CDR3, so the full variable domain is DSGVTQTPKHLITATGQRVTLRCSPRSGDLSVYWYQQSLDQGLQFLIQYYNGEERAKGNILERFSAQQFPDLHSELNLSSLELGDSALYFCASNPSPSGRAKQYFGPGTRLTVT.